This T cell receptor (beta chain) came from a study of blood T cell repertoires in COVID-19. As for the study in general: Both acute and convalescent COVID-19 samples were obtained from the United States, Italy and Spain. PBMCs, B-cell-depleted T cells, or T cells provided the cDNA or gDNA that made up the material.

Trimming shortened V by 1 base and J by 4 bases, and 11 bases separated the two germline ends. The V gene's germline CDR1 is GTSNPN and CDR2 SVGIG (reference sequence). The CDR3 sequence is 14 residues long. As originally analysed: By means of reference gene primer amplification, nucleated cell counts were estimated. Method: immunoSEQ multiplex PCR; TCRdb's copy keeps in-frame clones and lacks some. V and J calls plus clone size are reproduced from that table; the DNA served to infer D and trimming. The data hold about 360,000 clones, with about four fifths observed a single time. The TCR originated in a human donor with acute or convalescent COVID-19. The donor label of this sample is uncertain. The sample was peripheral blood. The chain links TRBV30 to TRBJ2-1; no reliable D call. CDR3 residues: CAWSGRLEYNEQFF. In DNA, the CDR3 is TGTGCCTGGAGTGGTAGGCTAGAATACAATGAGCAGTTCTTC.